The entry below describes one T cell receptor (beta chain). Method: immunoSEQ multiplex PCR; TCRdb's copy keeps in-frame clones and lacks some. The repertoire holds a few hundred thousand clones, with around 90% as singletons. Individuals aged roughly 18 to 90 years were recruited from 24 US areas. Cohorts were based on clinical histories the participants reported. This entry comes from a study of blood T cell repertoires in COVID-19. Study-wide background: PBMCs, B-cell-depleted T cells, or T cells provided the cDNA or gDNA that made up the material.

V dropped 7 bases and J dropped 4; count of bases not matched to a gene: 10. CDR1 is SNHLY and CDR2 is FYNNEI in the germline V gene. The CDR3 is 15 residues long. The gene calls are TRBV2 and TRBJ1-2; 9 bases match TRBD1. Input material: PBMCs or T cells enriched from blood (not recorded which). The clonotype was recovered from a woman under 30 with acute COVID-19. The CDR3 nucleotides are TGTGCCAGCAAACAAGACAGGGGGAACTTCTATGGCTACACCTTC. Amino acid sequence: CASKQDRGNFYGYTF.